Detailed here is one T cell receptor beta chain. V was pared by 5 bases and J by 1 base, with 12 bases between. The CDR3 has 14 residues. CDR1 and CDR2 (germline): LNHDA, SQIVND (reference sequence). The sample belongs to a study of shared clonotypes between healthy human individuals. The study enrolled healthy HIV-negative adults without recent acute infections or vaccinations as donors. Caucasian adults residing in Nashville, Tennessee made up all the donors. About 30,000 T cell genomes, or 200 ng DNA, went into the sorted-subset replicate PCRs. Profiling relied on immunoSEQ multiplex PCR, and the TCRdb table lists in-frame clones only, not all of them. Here the sample spans approximately 740,000 clones, approximately 79% being singletons.

Sequenced input: memory CD4+ T cells sorted from blood. The subset here: CD45RA-negative fraction. The TCR comes from a woman in her twenties or thirties in good health. This chain uses TRBV19 with TRBJ2-7; D is possibly TRBD2 (6 bases). CDR3 DNA: TGTGCCAGTAGTGCCTCTAGCGATTCCTACGAGCAGTACTTC. The encoded protein is CASSASSDSYEQYF.